A single T cell receptor beta chain is shown here with its context. CDR1 is LNHDA and CDR2 is SQIVND in the germline V gene (reference sequence). Trimming cost V 7 bases and J 5 bases; bases outside gene matches: 12. The CDR3 is 17 amino acids. These data are taken from a study of blood T cell repertoires in COVID-19. Study-wide context: Samples taken during acute and convalescent COVID-19 were collected in the United States, Italy and Spain. PBMCs, B-cell-depleted T cells, or T cells provided the cDNA or gDNA that made up the material.

The age range of participants was about 18 to 89 years, with residence in 20 to 25 US areas. Original processing notes: Reference gene primers were amplified, and this amplification served to estimate nucleated cell counts. The table came from immunoSEQ multiplex PCR; TCRdb's copy has only in-frame clones and leaves some out. V, J and clone size are those of that table, while D and trimming were read from the DNA. The sample comprises roughly 200,000 clones, roughly 86% of which are singletons, and approximately 10% rests with the top ten. The specimen was PBMCs or T cells enriched from blood (not recorded which). The sequence came from a man aged 18-30 years with acute COVID-19. This rearrangement joins TRBV19 to TRBJ1-5, with 12 bases fitting TRBD1. The chain's CDR3 is CASTLARDRGPDQPQHF. CDR3 coding DNA: TGTGCCAGTACCCTCGCCCGGGACAGGGGGCCAGATCAGCCCCAGCATTTT.